Listed below are T cell receptor beta chains from one sample, sequenced in a study of beta chain features in type 1 diabetes. TCRdb's copy holds only in-frame clones and misses some; the assay was immunoSEQ multiplex PCR. The table lists hundreds of thousands of clones, approximately 30% of them singletons. Sequenced: naive CD4+ T cells from blood. These receptors were taken from a man between 18 and 29 years old in good health. The CDR3 runs from the conserved cysteine through the conserved F or W. A D gene is named only where the DNA matches it firmly. Rows give clone size only sometimes, using once, few, many, or a class for an expanded clone.

CDR3aa: CASSQLAGGNTGELFF
CDR3nt: TGTGCCAGCAGCCAATTGGCTGGAGGGAACACCGGGGAGCTGTTTTTT
v_gene: TRBV4-2
abundance: -
j_gene: TRBJ2-2
d_gene: -

CDR3aa: CASSFVTSSGVEQYF
CDR3nt: TGTGCCAGCAGCTTTGTGACTAGCTCCGGAGTCGAGCAGTACTTC
v_gene: TRBV7-2
abundance: -
j_gene: TRBJ2-7
d_gene: TRBD2

CDR3aa: CASSLEGEGTEAFF
CDR3nt: TGTGCCAGCAGCCTCGAGGGGGAGGGCACTGAAGCTTTCTTT
v_gene: TRBV13
abundance: -
j_gene: TRBJ1-1
d_gene: -

CDR3aa: CASSVRLARETQYF
CDR3nt: TGTGCCAGCAGCGTCCGACTAGCGAGGGAGACCCAGTACTTC
v_gene: TRBV5-4
abundance: -
j_gene: TRBJ2-5
d_gene: TRBD2

CDR3aa: CATSTRQGSGYTF
CDR3nt: TGTGCCACCAGCACTCGACAGGGAAGCGGCTACACCTTC
v_gene: TRBV15
abundance: -
j_gene: TRBJ1-2
d_gene: TRBD1

CDR3aa: CASSKEQGAREQYF
CDR3nt: TGCGCCAGCAGCAAAGAACAGGGGGCGCGAGAGCAGTACTTC
v_gene: TRBV4-1
abundance: few
j_gene: TRBJ2-7
d_gene: TRBD1

CDR3aa: CASSQDGREDTEAFF
CDR3nt: TGCGCCAGCAGCCAAGATGGCAGGGAGGACACTGAAGCTTTCTTT
v_gene: TRBV4-3
abundance: -
j_gene: TRBJ1-1
d_gene: -

CDR3aa: CASSSLAPNIQYF
CDR3nt: TGTGCCAGCAGTTCCCTGGCCCCAAACATTCAGTACTTC
v_gene: TRBV27
abundance: few
j_gene: TRBJ2-4
d_gene: -

CDR3aa: CASSRDRGLGFYEQYF
CDR3nt: TGTGCCAGCAGCCGAGATAGGGGACTAGGATTCTACGAGCAGTACTTC
v_gene: TRBV28
abundance: -
j_gene: TRBJ2-7
d_gene: TRBD2

CDR3aa: CASSEDYQPQHF
CDR3nt: TGTGCCAGCAGTGAAGACTATCAGCCCCAGCATTTT
v_gene: TRBV6-1
abundance: once
j_gene: TRBJ1-5
d_gene: -

CDR3aa: CASSPGSGSLYEQYF
CDR3nt: TGTGCCAGCAGTCCTGGTAGCGGGAGCCTTTACGAGCAGTACTTC
v_gene: TRBV6-4
abundance: few
j_gene: TRBJ2-7
d_gene: TRBD2

CDR3aa: CASSVRNTGELFF
CDR3nt: TGTGCCAGCAGCGTAAGGAACACCGGGGAGCTGTTTTTT
v_gene: TRBV9
abundance: -
j_gene: TRBJ2-2
d_gene: -

CDR3aa: CAWSVWRETQYF
CDR3nt: TGTGCCTGGAGTGTTTGGAGGGAGACCCAGTACTTC
v_gene: TRBV30
abundance: -
j_gene: TRBJ2-5
d_gene: -

CDR3aa: CASSQDAGQGRETQYF
CDR3nt: TGCGCCAGCAGCCAAGATGCCGGACAGGGAAGAGAGACCCAGTACTTC
v_gene: TRBV4-1
abundance: -
j_gene: TRBJ2-5
d_gene: TRBD1

CDR3aa: CAWRRGQTSGARETQYF
CDR3nt: TGTGCCTGGAGGAGGGGACAGACGAGCGGGGCCCGAGAGACCCAGTACTTC
v_gene: TRBV30
abundance: -
j_gene: TRBJ2-5
d_gene: -

CDR3aa: CAWSGSGLAGRNIQYF
CDR3nt: TGTGCCTGGAGTGGGTCGGGACTAGCGGGAAGGAACATTCAGTACTTC
v_gene: TRBV30
abundance: -
j_gene: TRBJ2-4
d_gene: TRBD2

CDR3aa: CASSVAGYNEQFF
CDR3nt: TGTGCCAGCAGCGTAGCAGGGTACAATGAGCAGTTCTTC
v_gene: TRBV9
abundance: few
j_gene: TRBJ2-1
d_gene: -

CDR3aa: CASSLVDRENTEAFF
CDR3nt: TGTGCCAGCAGCTTGGTGGACAGGGAGAACACTGAAGCTTTCTTT
v_gene: TRBV5-6
abundance: -
j_gene: TRBJ1-1
d_gene: TRBD1

CDR3aa: CSVGTAVADTQYF
CDR3nt: TGCAGCGTAGGGACAGCGGTGGCAGATACGCAGTATTTT
v_gene: TRBV29-1
abundance: few
j_gene: TRBJ2-3
d_gene: TRBD1

CDR3aa: CASSFTDTQYF
CDR3nt: TGTGCCAGCAGCTTCACAGATACGCAGTATTTT
v_gene: TRBV11-2
abundance: -
j_gene: TRBJ2-3
d_gene: -

CDR3aa: CASSLDSQGNTEAFF
CDR3nt: TGTGCCAGCAGCTTAGATAGTCAGGGGAACACTGAAGCTTTCTTT
v_gene: TRBV7-8
abundance: -
j_gene: TRBJ1-1
d_gene: -

CDR3aa: CASRQTSGSTDTQYF
CDR3nt: TGTGCCAGCAGACAGACTAGCGGGAGCACAGATACGCAGTATTTT
v_gene: TRBV11-2
abundance: few
j_gene: TRBJ2-3
d_gene: TRBD2

CDR3aa: CASSVAPGAREQYF
CDR3nt: TGTGCCAGCAGCGTAGCCCCGGGGGCGAGGGAGCAGTACTTC
v_gene: TRBV9
abundance: -
j_gene: TRBJ2-7
d_gene: -

CDR3aa: CASSPQDRTFTDTQYF
CDR3nt: TGTGCCAGCTCACCACAGGACAGAACCTTCACAGATACGCAGTATTTT
v_gene: TRBV18
abundance: -
j_gene: TRBJ2-3
d_gene: -

CDR3aa: CAWSVGFSYEQYF
CDR3nt: TGTGCCTGGAGTGTAGGGTTCTCCTACGAGCAGTACTTC
v_gene: TRBV30
abundance: -
j_gene: TRBJ2-7
d_gene: -

CDR3aa: CASLKTGTVSTEAFF
CDR3nt: TGTGCCAGCTTGAAGACAGGGACGGTTAGCACTGAAGCTTTCTTT
v_gene: TRBV5-6
abundance: -
j_gene: TRBJ1-1
d_gene: TRBD1